The clone carrying this T cell receptor beta chain was seen a few times. A process of 5'RACE template switching, which added a universal primer site and UMIs, was used to make TCR cDNA. Each CDR3 protein gets one entry after TCRdb re-called the 5' RACE reads with MiXCR. The data show 40,000 to 50,000 distinct CDR3 sequences, roughly 6.4% seen once. The data were obtained in a study of T cells after yellow fever vaccination. Overall study context: Markers CD3, CD45RA, CCR7 and CD95 served to sort the EM, EMRA, CM and Tscm memory subsets. Broader study findings: Subsequent booster samples again held most clones from primary vaccination (more than 95% CD4, just under 90% CD8).

CDR1 is MNHNS, CDR2 SASEGT, per germline. Trimming pared 5 bases from V and 3 bases from J, leaving 14 bases between. This CDR3 comprises 14 residues. The sequence was obtained from a young man who received the YFV17D yellow fever vaccine. The chain couples TRBV6-1 to TRBJ2-7; D gene uncertain. The specimen comprised PBMCs, either bulk or a sorted T-cell subset (CD4+, CD8+, memory, or dextramer-sorted; not recorded which), sampled 45 days after the yellow fever booster vaccination. CDR3 sequence reads: CASSPYRVHYEQYF. CDR3 coding DNA: TGTGCCAGCAGTCCGTACCGGGTCCACTACGAGCAGTACTTC.